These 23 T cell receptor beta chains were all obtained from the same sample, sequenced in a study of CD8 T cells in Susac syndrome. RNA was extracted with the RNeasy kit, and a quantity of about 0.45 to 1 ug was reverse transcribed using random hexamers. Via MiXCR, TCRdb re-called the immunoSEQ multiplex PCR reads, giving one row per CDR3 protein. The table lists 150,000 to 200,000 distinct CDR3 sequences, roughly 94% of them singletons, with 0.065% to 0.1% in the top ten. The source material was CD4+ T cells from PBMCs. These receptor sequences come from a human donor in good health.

This CDR3 is CASSQFGTGSYSGNTIYF. The CDR3 bases are TGTGCCAGCAGCCAATTCGGGACAGGGTCCTACTCTGGAAACACCATATATTTT. The chain links TRBV3-1 to TRBJ1-3; 9 bases align to TRBD1. CDR3 length: 18 amino acids. V shed 2 bases and J 0 bases; nucleotides not matched to a gene: 8. Germline V gene lookup returns CDR1 LGHDT and CDR2 YNNKEL (reference sequence).

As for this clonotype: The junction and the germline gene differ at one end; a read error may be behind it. CDR3 sequence: CATSKTGDGLIF. Written as DNA, the CDR3 is TGTGCCACCAGCAAGACAGGCGACGGTCTGATTTTT. V and J are TRBV24-1 and TRBJ1-4; possibly TRBD1 for D (6 bases). Germline V gene sequence: CDR1 KGHDR, CDR2 SFDVKD. CDR3 length: 12 residues.

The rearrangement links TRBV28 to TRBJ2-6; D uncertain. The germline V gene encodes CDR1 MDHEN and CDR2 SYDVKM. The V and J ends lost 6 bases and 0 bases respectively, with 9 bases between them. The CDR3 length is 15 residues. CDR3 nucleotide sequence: TGTGCCAGCAGCCCTCCGGACTCTGGGGCCAACGTCCTGACTTTC. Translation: CASSPPDSGANVLTF.

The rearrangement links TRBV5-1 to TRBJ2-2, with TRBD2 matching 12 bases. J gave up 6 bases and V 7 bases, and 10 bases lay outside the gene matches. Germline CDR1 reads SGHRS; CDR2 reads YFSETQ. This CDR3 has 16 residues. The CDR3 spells CASSDWTSGISGELFF. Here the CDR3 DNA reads TGCGCCAGCTCAGACTGGACTAGCGGGATTTCCGGGGAGCTGTTTTTT.

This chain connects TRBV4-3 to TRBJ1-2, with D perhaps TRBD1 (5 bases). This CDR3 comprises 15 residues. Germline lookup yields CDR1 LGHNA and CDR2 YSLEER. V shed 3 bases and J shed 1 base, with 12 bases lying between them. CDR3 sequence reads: CASSQAGLNNYGYTF. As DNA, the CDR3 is TGCGCCAGCAGCCAGGCGGGACTCAATAACTATGGCTACACCTTC.

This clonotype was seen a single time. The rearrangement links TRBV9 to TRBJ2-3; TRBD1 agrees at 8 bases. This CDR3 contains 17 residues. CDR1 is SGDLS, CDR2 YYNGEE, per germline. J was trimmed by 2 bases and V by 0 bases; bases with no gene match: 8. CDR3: CASSVEAGGIFTDTQYF. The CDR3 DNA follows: TGTGCCAGCAGCGTAGAAGCAGGGGGCATCTTCACAGATACGCAGTATTTT.

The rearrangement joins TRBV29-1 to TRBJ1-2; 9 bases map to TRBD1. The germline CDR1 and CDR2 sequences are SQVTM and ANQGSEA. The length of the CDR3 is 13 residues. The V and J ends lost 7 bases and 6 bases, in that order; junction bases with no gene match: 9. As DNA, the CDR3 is TGCAGCGCTGACAGGGGGGGAGGAGATGGCTACACCTTC. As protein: CSADRGGGDGYTF.

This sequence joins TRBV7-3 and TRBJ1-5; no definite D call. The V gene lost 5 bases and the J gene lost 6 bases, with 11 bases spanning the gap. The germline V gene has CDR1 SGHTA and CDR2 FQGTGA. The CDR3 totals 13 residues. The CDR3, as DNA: TGTGCCAGCAGCACCTCGGGCGGTCAGCCCCAGCATTTT. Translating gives CASSTSGGQPQHF.

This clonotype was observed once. This chain's CDR3 is CAISDQQGADTQYF. The CDR3 bases are TGTGCCATCAGTGATCAACAGGGGGCAGATACGCAGTATTTT. This chain joins TRBV10-3 and TRBJ2-3; 8 bases line up with TRBD1. V was clipped by 3 bases and J by 4 bases; unmatched bases: 3. Germline CDR1 ENHRY, CDR2 SYGVKD. The CDR3 runs to 14 residues.

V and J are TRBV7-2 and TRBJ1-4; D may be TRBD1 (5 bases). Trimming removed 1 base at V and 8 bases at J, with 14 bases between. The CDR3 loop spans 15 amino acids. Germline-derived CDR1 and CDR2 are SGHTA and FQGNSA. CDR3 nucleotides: TGTGCCAGCAGCTTAGGGGGCGACTGGGTAGAAAAACTGTTTTTT. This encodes CASSLGGDWVEKLFF.

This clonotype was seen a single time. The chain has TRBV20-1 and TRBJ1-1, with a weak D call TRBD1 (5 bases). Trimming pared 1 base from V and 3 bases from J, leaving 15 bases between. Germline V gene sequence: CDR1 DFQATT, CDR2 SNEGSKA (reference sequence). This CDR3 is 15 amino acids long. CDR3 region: CSARALRRGDTEAFF. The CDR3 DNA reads TGCAGTGCTAGAGCACTCAGGAGAGGGGACACTGAAGCTTTCTTT.

The DNA of the CDR3 is TGCAGTGCTAGATCCGGGGTAGGGGAAAAACTGTTTTTT. Protein: CSARSGVGEKLFF. The chain is built from TRBV20-1 and TRBJ1-4; no reliable D call. Germline CDR1 reads DFQATT; CDR2 reads SNEGSKA (reference sequence). Between the trimmed V and J ends, which lost 2 bases and 8 bases, there was a span of 12 bases. The CDR3 length is 13 residues.

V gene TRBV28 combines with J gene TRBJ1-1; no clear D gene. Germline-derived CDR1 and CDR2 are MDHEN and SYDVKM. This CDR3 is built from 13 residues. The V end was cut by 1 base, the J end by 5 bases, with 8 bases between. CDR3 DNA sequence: TGTGCCAGCAGTTTATATCGTCGGACTGAAGCTTTCTTT. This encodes CASSLYRRTEAFF.

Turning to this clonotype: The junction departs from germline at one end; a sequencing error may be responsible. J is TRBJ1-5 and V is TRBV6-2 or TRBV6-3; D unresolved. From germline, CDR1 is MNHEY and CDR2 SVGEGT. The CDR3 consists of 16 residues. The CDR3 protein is CASTDGRPLSNQLQHF. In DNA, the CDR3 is TGTGCCAGCACCGATGGAAGACCGCTTAGCAATCAGCTCCAGCATTTT.

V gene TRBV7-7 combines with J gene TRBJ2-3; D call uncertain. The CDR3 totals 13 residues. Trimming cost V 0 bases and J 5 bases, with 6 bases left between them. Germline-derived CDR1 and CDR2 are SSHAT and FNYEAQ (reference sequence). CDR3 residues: CASSLAPIDTQYF. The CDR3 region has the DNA TGTGCCAGCAGCTTAGCCCCGATAGATACGCAGTATTTT.

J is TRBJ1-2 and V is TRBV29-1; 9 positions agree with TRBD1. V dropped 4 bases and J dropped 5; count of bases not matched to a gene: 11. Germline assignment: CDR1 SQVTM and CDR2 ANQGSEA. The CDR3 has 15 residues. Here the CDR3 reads CSVGQRDRVLYGYTF. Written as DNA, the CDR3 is TGCAGCGTTGGGCAAAGGGACAGGGTCCTTTATGGCTACACCTTC.

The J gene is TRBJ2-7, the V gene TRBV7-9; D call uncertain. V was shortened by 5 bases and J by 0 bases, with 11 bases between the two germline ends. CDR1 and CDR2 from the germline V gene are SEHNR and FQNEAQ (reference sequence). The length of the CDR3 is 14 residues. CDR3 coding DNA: TGTGCCAGCAGCCCCAAGGGTGCCTCCTACGAGCAGTACTTC. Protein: CASSPKGASYEQYF.

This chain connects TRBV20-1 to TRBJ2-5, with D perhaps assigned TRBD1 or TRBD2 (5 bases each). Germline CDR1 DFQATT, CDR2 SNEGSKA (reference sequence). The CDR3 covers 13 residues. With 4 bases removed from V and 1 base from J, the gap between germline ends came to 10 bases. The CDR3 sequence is CSATRDPQETQYF. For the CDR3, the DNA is TGCAGTGCTACCAGGGACCCCCAAGAGACCCAGTACTTC.

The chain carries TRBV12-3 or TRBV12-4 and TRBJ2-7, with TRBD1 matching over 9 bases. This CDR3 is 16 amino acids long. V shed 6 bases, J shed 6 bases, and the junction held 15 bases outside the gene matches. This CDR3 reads CASRSSPQGQGSEQYF. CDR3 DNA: TGTGCCAGCAGATCCTCACCTCAAGGACAGGGGTCCGAGCAGTACTTC.

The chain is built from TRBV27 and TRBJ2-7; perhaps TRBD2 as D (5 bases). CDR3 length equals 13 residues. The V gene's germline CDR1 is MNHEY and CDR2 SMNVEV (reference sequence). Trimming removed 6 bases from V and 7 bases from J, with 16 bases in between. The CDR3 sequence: CASSLADPLEQYF. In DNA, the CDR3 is TGTGCCAGCAGCCTAGCCGATCCCTTGGAGCAGTACTTC.

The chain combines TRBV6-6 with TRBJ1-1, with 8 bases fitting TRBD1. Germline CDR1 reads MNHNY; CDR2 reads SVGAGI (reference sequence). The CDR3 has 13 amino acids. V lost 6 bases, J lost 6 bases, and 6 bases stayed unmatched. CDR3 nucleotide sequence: TGTGCCAGCAGCATAGGACAGGGCGCTGAAGCTTTCTTT. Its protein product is CASSIGQGAEAFF.

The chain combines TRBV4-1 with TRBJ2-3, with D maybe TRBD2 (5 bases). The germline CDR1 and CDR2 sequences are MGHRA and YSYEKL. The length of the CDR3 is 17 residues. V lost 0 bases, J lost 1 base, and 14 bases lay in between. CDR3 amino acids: CASSQDFVSGRTDTQYF. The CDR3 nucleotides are TGCGCCAGCAGCCAAGATTTCGTGAGCGGACGCACAGATACGCAGTATTTT.

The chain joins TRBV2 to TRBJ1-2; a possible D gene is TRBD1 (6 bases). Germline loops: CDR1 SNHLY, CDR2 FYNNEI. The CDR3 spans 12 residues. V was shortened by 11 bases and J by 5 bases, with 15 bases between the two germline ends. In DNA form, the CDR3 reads TGTGCCGGGCGAGAGGACAGTTATGGCTACACCTTC. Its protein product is CAGREDSYGYTF. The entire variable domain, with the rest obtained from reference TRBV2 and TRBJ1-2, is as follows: EPEVTQTPSHQVTQMGQEVILRCVPISNHLYFYWYRQILGQKVEFLVSFYNNEISEKSEIFDDQFSVERPDGSNFTLKIRSTKLEDSAMYFCAGREDSYGYTFGSGTRLTVV.